The T cell receptor (beta chain) under discussion was sequenced for a study of blood T cell repertoires in COVID-19. In the study overall: Material from acute and convalescent COVID-19 was sourced from the United States, Italy and Spain. The analysed material was cDNA or gDNA that came from T cells, B-cell-depleted T cells, or PBMCs.

In the study's own analysis: Reference gene primer amplification in the assay estimated nucleated cell counts. Generated by immunoSEQ multiplex PCR, the TCRdb table keeps only in-frame clones and is missing some. V, J and clone size are those of that table, while D and trimming were read from the DNA. The data contain a few hundred thousand clones, 85% to 90% of them seen just once; the ten biggest clones take up approximately 4.8%. After removal of 5 bases from V and 3 bases from J, the junction contained 8 bases not matched to a gene. The germline V gene has CDR1 SEHNR and CDR2 FQNEAQ (reference sequence). CDR3 size: 15 residues. In its sample, this clone was seen a few times.

The origin of this receptor is a man in his forties or fifties with acute or convalescent COVID-19. This chain connects TRBV7-9 to TRBJ1-1; 8 bases agree with TRBD1. The specimen sequenced was peripheral blood. The CDR3 reads CASSQRTGPDTEAFF. CDR3 nucleotides: TGTGCCAGCAGCCAGAGGACAGGGCCAGACACTGAAGCTTTCTTT.